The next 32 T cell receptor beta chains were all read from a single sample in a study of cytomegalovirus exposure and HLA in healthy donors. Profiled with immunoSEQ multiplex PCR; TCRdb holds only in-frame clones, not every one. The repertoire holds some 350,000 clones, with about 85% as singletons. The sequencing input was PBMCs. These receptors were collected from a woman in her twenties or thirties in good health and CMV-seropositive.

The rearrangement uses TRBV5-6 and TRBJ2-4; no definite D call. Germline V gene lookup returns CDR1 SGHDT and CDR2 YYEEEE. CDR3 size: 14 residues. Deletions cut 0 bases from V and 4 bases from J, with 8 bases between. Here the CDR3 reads CASSLAPIKNIQYF. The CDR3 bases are TGTGCCAGCAGCTTGGCACCTATTAAAAACATTCAGTACTTC.

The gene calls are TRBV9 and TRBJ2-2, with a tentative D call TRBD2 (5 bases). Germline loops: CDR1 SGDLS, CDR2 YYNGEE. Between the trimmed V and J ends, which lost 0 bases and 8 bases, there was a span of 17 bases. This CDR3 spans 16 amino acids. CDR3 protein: CASSVEGVGFRGELFF. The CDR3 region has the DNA TGTGCCAGCAGCGTAGAGGGAGTTGGGTTTCGTGGGGAGCTGTTTTTT.

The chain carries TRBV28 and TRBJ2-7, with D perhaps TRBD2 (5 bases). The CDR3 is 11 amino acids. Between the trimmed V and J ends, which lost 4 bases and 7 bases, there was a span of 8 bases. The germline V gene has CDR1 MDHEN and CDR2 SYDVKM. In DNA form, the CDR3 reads TGTGCCAGCAGTTCCCAGCGGGAGCAGTACTTC. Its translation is CASSSQREQYF.

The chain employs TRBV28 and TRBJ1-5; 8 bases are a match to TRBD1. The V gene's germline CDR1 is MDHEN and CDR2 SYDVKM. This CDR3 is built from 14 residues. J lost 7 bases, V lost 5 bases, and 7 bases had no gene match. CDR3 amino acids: CASSDTSGGQPQHF. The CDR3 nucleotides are TGTGCCAGCAGTGACACATCAGGGGGCCAGCCCCAGCATTTT.

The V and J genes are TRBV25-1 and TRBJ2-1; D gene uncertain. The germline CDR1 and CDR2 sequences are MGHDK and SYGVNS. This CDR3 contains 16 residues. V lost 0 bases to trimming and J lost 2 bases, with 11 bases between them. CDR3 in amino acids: CASSEYEIGPYNEQFF. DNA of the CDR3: TGTGCCAGCAGTGAATATGAGATAGGACCCTACAATGAGCAGTTCTTC.

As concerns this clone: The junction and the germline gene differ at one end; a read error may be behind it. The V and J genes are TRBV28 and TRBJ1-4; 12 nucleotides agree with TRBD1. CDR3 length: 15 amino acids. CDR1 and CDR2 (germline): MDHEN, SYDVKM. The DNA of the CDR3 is TGTGCCAGCAGTTTATTCGGGACAGGGGGCGCAAAATTGTTTTTT. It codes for CASSLFGTGGAKLFF.

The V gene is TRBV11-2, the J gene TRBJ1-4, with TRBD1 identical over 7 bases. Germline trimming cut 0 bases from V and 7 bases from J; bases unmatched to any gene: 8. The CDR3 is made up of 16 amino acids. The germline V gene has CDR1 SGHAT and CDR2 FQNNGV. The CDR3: CASSLDSTGWGEKLFF. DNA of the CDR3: TGTGCCAGCAGCTTAGATTCGACAGGGTGGGGTGAAAAACTGTTTTTT. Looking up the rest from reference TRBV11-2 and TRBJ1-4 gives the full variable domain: EAGVAQSPRYKIIEKRQSVAFWCNPISGHATLYWYQQILGQGPKLLIQFQNNGVVDDSQLPKDRFSAERLKGVDSTLKIQPAKLEDSAVYLCASSLDSTGWGEKLFFGSGTQLSVL.

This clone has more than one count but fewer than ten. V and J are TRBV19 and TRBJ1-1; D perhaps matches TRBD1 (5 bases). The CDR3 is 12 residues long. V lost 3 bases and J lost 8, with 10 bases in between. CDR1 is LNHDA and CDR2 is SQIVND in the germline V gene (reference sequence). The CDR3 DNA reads TGTGCCAGTAGTATTTGGGGCAGGGAAGCTTTCTTT. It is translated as CASSIWGREAFF.

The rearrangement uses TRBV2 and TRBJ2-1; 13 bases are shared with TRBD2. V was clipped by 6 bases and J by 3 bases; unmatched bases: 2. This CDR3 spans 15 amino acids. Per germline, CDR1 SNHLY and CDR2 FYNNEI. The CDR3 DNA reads TGTGCCAGCAGAACTAGCGGGGGGGTCTACAATGAGCAGTTCTTC. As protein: CASRTSGGVYNEQFF.

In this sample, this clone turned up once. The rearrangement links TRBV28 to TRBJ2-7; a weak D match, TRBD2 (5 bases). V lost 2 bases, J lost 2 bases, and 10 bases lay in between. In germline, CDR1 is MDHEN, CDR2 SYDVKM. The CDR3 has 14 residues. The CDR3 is CASSLGLAAYEQYF. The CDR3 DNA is TGTGCCAGCAGTTTAGGTCTAGCCGCCTACGAGCAGTACTTC.

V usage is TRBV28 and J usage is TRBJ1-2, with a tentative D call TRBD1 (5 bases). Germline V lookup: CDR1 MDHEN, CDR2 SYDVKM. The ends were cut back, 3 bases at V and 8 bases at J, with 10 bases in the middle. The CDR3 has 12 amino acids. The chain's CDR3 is CASSLAGDGYTF. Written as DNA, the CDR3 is TGTGCCAGCAGTTTGGCGGGGGACGGCTACACCTTC.

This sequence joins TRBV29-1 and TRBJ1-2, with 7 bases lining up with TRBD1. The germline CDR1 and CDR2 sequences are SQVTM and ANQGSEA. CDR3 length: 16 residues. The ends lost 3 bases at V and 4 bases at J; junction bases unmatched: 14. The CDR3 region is CSVDLDGSEGAYGYTF. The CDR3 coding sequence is TGCAGCGTTGACCTGGACGGGTCCGAGGGGGCCTATGGCTACACCTTC.

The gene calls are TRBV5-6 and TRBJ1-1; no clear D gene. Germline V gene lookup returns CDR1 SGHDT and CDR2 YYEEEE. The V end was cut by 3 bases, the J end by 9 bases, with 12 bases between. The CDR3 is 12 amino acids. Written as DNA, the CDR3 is TGTGCCAGCAGCTACTACCGGGCTAAAGCTTTCTTT. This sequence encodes CASSYYRAKAFF.

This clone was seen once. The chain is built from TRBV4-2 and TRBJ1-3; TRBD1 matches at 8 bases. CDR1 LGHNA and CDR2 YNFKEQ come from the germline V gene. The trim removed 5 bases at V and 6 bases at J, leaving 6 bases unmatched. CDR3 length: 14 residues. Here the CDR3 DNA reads TGTGCCAGCAGCAAGGACAGGGATCTAAACACCATATATTTT. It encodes CASSKDRDLNTIYF.

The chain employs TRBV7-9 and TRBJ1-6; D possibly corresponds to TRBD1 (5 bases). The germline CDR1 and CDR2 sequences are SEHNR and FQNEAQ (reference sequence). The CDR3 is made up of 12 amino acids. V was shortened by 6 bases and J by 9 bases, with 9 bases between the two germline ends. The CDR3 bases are TGTGCCAGCAGGGACGGGGCTTCACCCCTCCACTTT. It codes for CASRDGASPLHF. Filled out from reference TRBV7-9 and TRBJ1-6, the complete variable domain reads DTGVSQNPRHKITKRGQNVTFRCDPISEHNRLYWYRQTLGQGPEFLTYFQNEAQLEKSRLLSDRFSAERPKGSFSTLEIQRTEQGDSAMYLCASRDGASPLHFGNGTRLTVT.

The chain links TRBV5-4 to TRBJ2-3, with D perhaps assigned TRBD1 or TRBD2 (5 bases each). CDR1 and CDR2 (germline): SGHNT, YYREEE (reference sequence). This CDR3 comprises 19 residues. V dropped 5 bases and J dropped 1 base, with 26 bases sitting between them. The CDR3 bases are TGTGCCAGCAGGTCCGGGGCGGCCCTAGAGGGATGGGGCACAGATACGCAGTATTTT. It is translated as CASRSGAALEGWGTDTQYF.

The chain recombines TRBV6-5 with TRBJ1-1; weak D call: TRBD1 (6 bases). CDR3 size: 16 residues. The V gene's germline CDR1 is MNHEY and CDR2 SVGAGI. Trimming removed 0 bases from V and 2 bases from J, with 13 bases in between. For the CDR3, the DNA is TGTGCCAGCAGTTACTCGCAGGGGCCTACAAACACTGAAGCTTTCTTT. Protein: CASSYSQGPTNTEAFF.

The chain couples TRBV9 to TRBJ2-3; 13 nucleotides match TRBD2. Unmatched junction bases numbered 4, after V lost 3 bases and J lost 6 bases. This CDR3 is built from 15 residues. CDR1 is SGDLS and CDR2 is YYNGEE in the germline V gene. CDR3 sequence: CASSGGLAGVDTQYF. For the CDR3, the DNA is TGTGCCAGCAGCGGCGGACTAGCGGGAGTTGATACGCAGTATTTT.

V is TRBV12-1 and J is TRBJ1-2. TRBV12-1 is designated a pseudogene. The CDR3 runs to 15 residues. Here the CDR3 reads CASSFASGPSYGYTF. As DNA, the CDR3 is TGTGCCAGCAGCTTTGCGTCGGGACCCTCCTATGGCTACACCTTC.

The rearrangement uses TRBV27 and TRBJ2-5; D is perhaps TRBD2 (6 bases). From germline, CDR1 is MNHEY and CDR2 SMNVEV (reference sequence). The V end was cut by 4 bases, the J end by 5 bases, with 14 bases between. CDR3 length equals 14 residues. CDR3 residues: CASSSGGFPETQYF. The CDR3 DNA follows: TGTGCCAGCAGTTCAGGAGGGTTTCCGGAGACCCAGTACTTC.

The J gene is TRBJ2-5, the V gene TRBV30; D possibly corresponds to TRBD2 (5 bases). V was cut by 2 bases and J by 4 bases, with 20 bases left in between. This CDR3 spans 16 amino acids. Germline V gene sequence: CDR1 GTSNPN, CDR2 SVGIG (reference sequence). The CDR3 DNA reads TGTGCCTGGAGTAGATTAGGTCACCTGGAGGTAGAGACCCAGTACTTC. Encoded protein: CAWSRLGHLEVETQYF.

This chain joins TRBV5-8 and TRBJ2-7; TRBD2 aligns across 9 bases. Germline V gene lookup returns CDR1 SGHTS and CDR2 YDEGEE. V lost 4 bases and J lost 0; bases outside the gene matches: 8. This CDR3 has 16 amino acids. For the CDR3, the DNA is TGTGCCAGCAGCAGTGAGGGCGGGGGGGTCTCCTACGAGCAGTACTTC. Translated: CASSSEGGGVSYEQYF.

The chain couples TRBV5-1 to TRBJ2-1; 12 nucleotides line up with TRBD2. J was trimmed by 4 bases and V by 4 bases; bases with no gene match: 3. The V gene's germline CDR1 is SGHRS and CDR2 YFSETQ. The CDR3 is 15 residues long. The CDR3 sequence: CASSPLAGGYNEQFF. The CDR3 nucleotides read TGCGCCAGCAGCCCACTAGCGGGGGGTTACAATGAGCAGTTCTTC.

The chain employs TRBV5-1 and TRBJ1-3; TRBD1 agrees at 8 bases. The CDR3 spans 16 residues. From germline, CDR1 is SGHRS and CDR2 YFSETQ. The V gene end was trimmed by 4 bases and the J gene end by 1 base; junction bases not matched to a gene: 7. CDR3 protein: CASSRGQGGSGNTIYF. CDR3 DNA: TGCGCCAGCAGCCGCGGACAGGGAGGGTCTGGAAACACCATATATTTT.

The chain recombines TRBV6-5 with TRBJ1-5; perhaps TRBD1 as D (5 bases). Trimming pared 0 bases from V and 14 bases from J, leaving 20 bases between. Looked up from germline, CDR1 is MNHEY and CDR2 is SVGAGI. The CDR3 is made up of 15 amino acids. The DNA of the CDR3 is TGTGCCAGCAGTTACTCGGGACGCCAGCAATCAGAGAAGCATTTT. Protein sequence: CASSYSGRQQSEKHF.

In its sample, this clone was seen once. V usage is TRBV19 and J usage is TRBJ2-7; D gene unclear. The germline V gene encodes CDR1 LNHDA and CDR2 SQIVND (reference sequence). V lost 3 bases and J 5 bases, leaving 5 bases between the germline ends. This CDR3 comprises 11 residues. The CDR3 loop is CASSIFDEQYF. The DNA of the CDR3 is TGTGCCAGTAGTATCTTCGACGAGCAGTACTTC.

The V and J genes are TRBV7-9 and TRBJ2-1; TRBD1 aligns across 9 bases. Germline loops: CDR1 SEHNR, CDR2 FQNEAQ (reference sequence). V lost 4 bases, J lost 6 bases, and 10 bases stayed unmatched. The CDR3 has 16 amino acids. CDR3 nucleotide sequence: TGTGCCAGCAGCTCCCCCTCGGGACAGGGTAGCAATGAGCAGTTCTTC. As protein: CASSSPSGQGSNEQFF. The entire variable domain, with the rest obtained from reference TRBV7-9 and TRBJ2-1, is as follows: DTGVSQNPRHKITKRGQNVTFRCDPISEHNRLYWYRQTLGQGPEFLTYFQNEAQLEKSRLLSDRFSAERPKGSFSTLEIQRTEQGDSAMYLCASSSPSGQGSNEQFFGPGTRLTVL.

The CDR3 coding sequence is TGTGCCTGGAGTCGTAGCGGGAGGGCCTCGGAGACCCAGTACTTC. It specifies CAWSRSGRASETQYF. The V gene is TRBV30, the J gene TRBJ2-5; 11 nucleotides match TRBD2. This CDR3 spans 15 amino acids. Germline V gives CDR1 GTSNPN, CDR2 SVGIG (reference sequence). V lost 2 bases to trimming and J lost 5 bases; unmatched junction nucleotides: 7.

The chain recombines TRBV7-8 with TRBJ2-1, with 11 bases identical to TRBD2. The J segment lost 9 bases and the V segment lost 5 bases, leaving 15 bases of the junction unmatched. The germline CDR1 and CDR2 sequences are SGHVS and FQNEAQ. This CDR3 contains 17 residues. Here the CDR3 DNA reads TGTGCCAGCAGCCAACGCAAACTAGCGGGGGAAGGAGGTGAGCAGTTCTTC. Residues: CASSQRKLAGEGGEQFF.

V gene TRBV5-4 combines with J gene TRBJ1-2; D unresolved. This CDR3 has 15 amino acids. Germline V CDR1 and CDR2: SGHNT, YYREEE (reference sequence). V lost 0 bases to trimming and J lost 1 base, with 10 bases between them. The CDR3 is CASSLGGWGNYGYTF. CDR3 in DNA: TGTGCCAGCAGCTTGGGAGGGTGGGGTAACTATGGCTACACCTTC.

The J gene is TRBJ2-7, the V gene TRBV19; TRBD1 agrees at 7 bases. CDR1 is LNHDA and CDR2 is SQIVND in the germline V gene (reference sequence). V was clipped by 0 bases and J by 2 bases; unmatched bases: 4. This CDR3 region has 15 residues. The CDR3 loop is CASSIDRQGPYEQYF. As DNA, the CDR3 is TGTGCCAGTAGTATAGATCGACAGGGTCCCTACGAGCAGTACTTC.

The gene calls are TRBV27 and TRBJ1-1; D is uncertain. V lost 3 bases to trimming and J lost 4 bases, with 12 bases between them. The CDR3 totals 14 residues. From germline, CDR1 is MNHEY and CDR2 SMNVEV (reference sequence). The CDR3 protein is CASSLSGWGTEAFF. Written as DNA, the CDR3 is TGTGCCAGCAGTTTGTCGGGGTGGGGCACTGAAGCTTTCTTT.